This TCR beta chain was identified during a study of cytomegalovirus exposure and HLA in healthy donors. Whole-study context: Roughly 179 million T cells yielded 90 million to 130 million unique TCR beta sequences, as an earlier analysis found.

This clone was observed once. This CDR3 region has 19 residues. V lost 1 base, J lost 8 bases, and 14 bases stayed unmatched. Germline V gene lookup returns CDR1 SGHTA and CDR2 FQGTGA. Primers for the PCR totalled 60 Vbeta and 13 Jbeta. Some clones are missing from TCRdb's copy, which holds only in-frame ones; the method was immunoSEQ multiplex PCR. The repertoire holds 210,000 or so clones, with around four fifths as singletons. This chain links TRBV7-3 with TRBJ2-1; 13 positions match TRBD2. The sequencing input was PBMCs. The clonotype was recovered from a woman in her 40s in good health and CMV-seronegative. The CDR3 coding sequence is TGTGCCAGCAGCTTAAGGGGGGTGACTAGCGGGGGGCCTATGGATGAGCAGTTCTTC. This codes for CASSLRGVTSGGPMDEQFF. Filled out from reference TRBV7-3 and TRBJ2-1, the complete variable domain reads GAGVSQTPSNKVTEKGKYVELRCDPISGHTALYWYRQSLGQGPEFLIYFQGTGAADDSGLPNDRFFAVRPEGSVSTLKIQRTERGDSAVYLCASSLRGVTSGGPMDEQFFGPGTRLTVL.